This T cell receptor (beta chain) was recorded in a study of blood T cell repertoires in COVID-19 (dated by TCRdb to about 2020). Regarding the research as a whole: Samples covering the acute and convalescent phases of COVID-19 were provided by collaborators in the United States, Italy and Spain. The material from the prospective study consisted of cDNA or gDNA derived from T cells, B-cell-depleted T cells, or PBMCs. Subjects who had been exposed to COVID-19, were actively infected with it, or had recovered from it provided the deeply sampled blood TCRbeta repertoires that made up the dataset. The repertoires were released in a freely available public database intended as a resource for research on the immune response to SARS-CoV-2. Samples were obtained from the ongoing ImmuneRACE study (first 160 participants) and from 1,254 subjects provided by 6 global collaborators. A de-identified subject ID, COVID-19 status, age in years and sex were almost always included in the sample metadata. Where available, HLA class I and class II types were obtained from metadata supplied by the sample provider rather than from assay-based typing.

This clone showed up just a few times. Its specific antigen is unknown. Nothing much larger sits one base from this clone, and base qualities are not available. A second Seattle source provided samples from volunteer blood donors who had recovered from COVID-19. Each collaborating institution followed its own protocols to collect whole blood in K2EDTA tubes. For TCRbeta analysis, collaborator samples were shipped as frozen whole blood, as isolated PBMCs, or as DNA extracted from either sample type. TCRbeta CDR3 regions were amplified from genomic DNA using the immunoSEQ Assay, a bias-controlled multiplex PCR. In the authors' own workflow: Within the assay, amplification of reference gene primers was used to estimate how many nucleated cells each sample contained. Sequence reads were collapsed and filtered to measure the absolute abundance of every unique TCRbeta CDR3 rearrangement. For each sample, productive Simpson clonality was calculated as the square root of Simpson's diversity index over productive rearrangements. TCRdb holds this immuneACCESS table with in-frame rearrangements only. Some clones are missing; in checked studies, unresolved V genes explain under half, and the rest has no known cause. The V and J calls and clone size are taken from that table; D and trimming were inferred from the DNA. In all, the sample holds 120,000 to 150,000 clones, and around 87% of those were seen once. The ten top clones hold roughly 37% of the sample.

Here is what the overall study found, with its caveats: Clinical and demographic metadata were provided uncurated, with the amount varying by source and participant.

From a lookup of the germline V gene, CDR1 and CDR2 are SGHTS and YDEGEE. V sheds 1 base and J sheds 5 bases, leaving 11 bases between their ends. The CDR3 goes from the cysteine to the phenylalanine over 14 residues. The sequence is cut down to CDR3 DNA, 42 bases in frame from base 1. This receptor was obtained from a man between 50 and 59 years old who had recovered from COVID-19. In this chain, TRBV5-8 is recombined with TRBJ2-3, with TRBD2 as a weak D call on 6 bases. Sequenced sample: peripheral blood. CDR3 sequence: CASSLLTGGDTQYF. The nucleotide sequence is given as TGTGCCAGCAGCTTGCTGACCGGGGGAGATACGCAGTATTTT. The CDR3 plus the reference TRBV5-8 and TRBJ2-3 genes for the other parts give the full variable domain: EAGVTQSPTHLIKTRGQQATLRCSPISGHTSVYWYQQALGLGLQFLLWYDEGEERNRGNFPPRFSGRQFPNYSSELNVNALELEDSALYLCASSLLTGGDTQYFGPGTRLTVL.